These 4 T cell receptor beta chains came from one sample sequenced in a study of cytomegalovirus exposure and HLA in healthy donors. Researchers ran the PCR with 60 Vbeta and 13 Jbeta primers. Method: immunoSEQ multiplex PCR; TCRdb's copy keeps in-frame clones and lacks some. The table has 150,000 to 200,000 clones, about 80% seen once; the top ten hold roughly 2.1%. Sequencing was carried out using PBMCs. Receptors originate from a woman under 40 in good health and CMV-seropositive.

Worth noting for this clone: Germline is not matched at one junction end, which may reflect a read error. The CDR3 DNA is TGTGCCAGCAGCTTGCTAGTTTTCGGTTGGAAGGACTTC. Amino acids: CASSLLVFGWKDF. The chain is built from TRBV5-6 and TRBJ2-7, with D unresolved. Germline assignment: CDR1 SGHDT and CDR2 YYEEEE. The CDR3 covers 13 residues.

As DNA, the CDR3 is TGCGCCAGCAGCCCCCCCGGACAGGGTAGAGACACTGAAGCTTTCTTT. It translates to CASSPPGQGRDTEAFF. The chain uses TRBV5-1 and TRBJ1-1; 8 bases match TRBD1. V lost 4 bases, J lost 3 bases, and 11 bases stayed unmatched. CDR3 length equals 16 residues. Germline lookup yields CDR1 SGHRS and CDR2 YFSETQ.

The genes are TRBV15 and TRBJ2-3, with 11 positions matching TRBD2. J lost 5 bases, V lost 0 bases, and 10 bases had no gene match. Germline CDR1 reads LNHNV; CDR2 reads YYDKDF (reference sequence). The CDR3 has 18 amino acids. The CDR3 DNA reads as TGTGCCACCAGCAGAGATCGCGGGACTAGCGGCCGGGAAGATACGCAGTATTTT. It translates to CATSRDRGTSGREDTQYF.

V gene TRBV28 combines with J gene TRBJ1-2; 9 bases map to TRBD1. Germline V gives CDR1 MDHEN, CDR2 SYDVKM. This CDR3 has 14 residues. Trimming cost V 6 bases and J 4 bases; bases outside gene matches: 6. The CDR3: CASRLGQGVYGYTF. The CDR3 DNA is TGTGCCAGCAGATTGGGACAGGGAGTCTATGGCTACACCTTC.